These 19 T cell receptor beta chains originate from one sample sequenced in a study of T-cell memory formation after mild COVID-19 (dated by TCRdb to 2020 to 2023). Libraries were prepared through 5' RACE. TCRdb lists the instrument as Illumina NovaSeq 6000. TCRdb passed the public sequencing reads through fastp at Q25 and MiXCR, retaining productive beta sequences. Entries are consolidated by CDR3 protein sequence, retaining the most common genes and DNA. Present in this sample are approximately 560,000 distinct CDR3 sequences, 15% to 20% of which were seen just once. Less than 10% of the sample is held by the ten biggest clonotypes. The sample taken for sequencing was PBMCs or a T cell subset sorted from them (not recorded which). The receptors shown here come from an adult woman who had mild COVID-19 (a few samples of this study predate the infection). The sample titles of this study are shuffled in the database, so cell type and time point are left out; the donor was told from shared clones.

This clonotype has only a few counts. The chain uses TRBV5-1 and TRBJ1-1, with D uncertain. Deletions cut 1 base from V and 4 bases from J, with 11 bases between. This CDR3 spans 14 amino acids. Per germline, CDR1 SGHRS and CDR2 YFSETQ. This CDR3 reads CASSLRGLGTEAFF. CDR3 nucleotides: TGCGCCAGCAGCTTGAGAGGTCTAGGCACTGAAGCTTTCTTT.

The rearrangement links TRBV2 to TRBJ2-7; D remains ambiguous. CDR1 is SNHLY, CDR2 FYNNEI, per germline. V gave up 6 bases and J gave up 2 bases, with 14 bases separating them. The CDR3 length is 14 residues. For the CDR3, the DNA is TGTGCCAGCAGACTAAGTGACGTCACCTACGAGCAGTACTTC. It is translated as CASRLSDVTYEQYF.

V gene TRBV4-3 combines with J gene TRBJ2-3; D may be TRBD1 (5 bases). The CDR3 covers 16 residues. V lost 1 base to trimming and J lost 3 bases, with 14 bases between them. Per germline, CDR1 LGHNA and CDR2 YSLEER. CDR3 in DNA: TGCGCCAGCAGCCAAGGAAACAGGAGAACGACAGATACGCAGTATTTT. It codes for CASSQGNRRTTDTQYF.

The CDR3 DNA is TGTGCCAGCAGCGTAGATGTCGGGATGTGGGCTTTCTTT. This encodes CASSVDVGMWAFF. The chain has TRBV9 and TRBJ1-1; D unresolved. This CDR3 has 13 amino acids. Trimming removed 0 bases from V and 11 bases from J, with 14 bases in between. CDR1 and CDR2 (germline): SGDLS, YYNGEE.

The chain uses TRBV7-3 and TRBJ2-3; 11 positions match TRBD1. The V and J ends lost 4 bases and 6 bases, in that order; junction bases with no gene match: 9. Germline CDR1 and CDR2: SGHTA and FQGTGA. This CDR3 comprises 16 residues. As DNA, the CDR3 is TGTGCCAGCAGCTCCCCGAAGGGACAGGGGGGGGATACGCAGTATTTT. This encodes CASSSPKGQGGDTQYF. Variable domain in full (rest from reference TRBV7-3 and TRBJ2-3): GAGVSQTPSNKVTEKGKYVELRCDPISGHTALYWYRQSLGQGPEFLIYFQGTGAADDSGLPNDRFFAVRPEGSVSTLKIQRTERGDSAVYLCASSSPKGQGGDTQYFGPGTRLTVL.

Only a few counts were recorded for this clonotype. This chain joins TRBV18 and TRBJ2-5; D ambiguous. V was cut by 2 bases and J by 8 bases, with 12 bases left in between. Germline loops: CDR1 KGHSH, CDR2 LQKENI. The CDR3 is made up of 13 amino acids. The CDR3: CASSPDPIPTQYF. The CDR3 nucleotides are TGTGCCAGCTCACCAGACCCCATCCCAACCCAGTACTTC.

The rearrangement uses TRBV20-1 and TRBJ2-2; 7 bases agree with TRBD2. With 2 bases clipped from V and 4 bases from J, the junction kept 13 bases outside the gene matches. Looked up from germline, CDR1 is DFQATT and CDR2 is SNEGSKA (reference sequence). The CDR3 totals 17 residues. Written as DNA, the CDR3 is TGCAGTGCTAGATCTGGGGAGGGAGCGCTAAGCACCGGGGAGCTGTTTTTT. Its translation is CSARSGEGALSTGELFF.

This sequence joins TRBV14 and TRBJ1-1; D uncertain. Germline values: CDR1 SGHDN, CDR2 FVKESK. The CDR3 is made up of 13 amino acids. Trimming removed 1 base at V and 5 bases at J, with 8 bases between. As DNA, the CDR3 is TGTGCCAGCAGCCAAGTCACTGTGACTGAAGCTTTCTTT. Its translation is CASSQVTVTEAFF. Filled out from reference TRBV14 and TRBJ1-1, the complete variable domain reads EAGVTQFPSHSVIEKGQTVTLRCDPISGHDNLYWYRRVMGKEIKFLLHFVKESKQDESGMPNNRFLAERTGGTYSTLKVQPAELEDSGVYFCASSQVTVTEAFFGQGTRLTVV.

The V gene is TRBV20-1, the J gene TRBJ2-5; TRBD2 matches at 11 bases. The CDR3 contains 14 residues. Germline V gene lookup returns CDR1 DFQATT and CDR2 SNEGSKA (reference sequence). V lost 3 bases to trimming and J lost 5 bases; unmatched junction nucleotides: 5. CDR3 amino acids: CSASLAGGRETQYF. The CDR3, as DNA: TGCAGTGCTAGCCTAGCGGGAGGCAGGGAGACCCAGTACTTC.

This clonotype has just a few counts. This chain links TRBV20-1 with TRBJ2-7; possibly TRBD1 for D (6 bases). The CDR3 has 11 residues. The germline CDR1 and CDR2 sequences are DFQATT and SNEGSKA (reference sequence). V lost 0 bases and J lost 11, with 11 bases in between. The CDR3 protein is CSARDRGMKYF. In DNA form, the CDR3 reads TGCAGTGCTAGAGACAGGGGAATGAAGTACTTC.

This clonotype occurred a few times. The V call is TRBV6-4, the J call TRBJ1-2; tentatively, D is TRBD1 (6 bases). The CDR3 sequence is 12 residues long. The germline V gene has CDR1 MRHNA and CDR2 SNTAGT. Trimming took 6 bases from V and 7 from J, leaving 12 bases between them. CDR3 loop: CASRLQGFGYTF. In DNA form, the CDR3 reads TGTGCCAGCAGGCTCCAGGGGTTTGGCTACACCTTC.

V usage is TRBV7-9 and J usage is TRBJ2-1; a possible D gene is TRBD1 (5 bases). Germline assignment: CDR1 SEHNR and CDR2 FQNEAQ (reference sequence). The CDR3 has 16 residues. Between the trimmed V and J ends, which lost 3 bases and 8 bases, there was a span of 20 bases. CDR3 residues: CASSFGPGSGRDEQFF. CDR3 DNA sequence: TGTGCCAGCAGCTTCGGTCCTGGTTCGGGCAGGGATGAGCAGTTCTTC. Looking up the rest from reference TRBV7-9 and TRBJ2-1 gives the full variable domain: DTGVSQNPRHKITKRGQNVTFRCDPISEHNRLYWYRQTLGQGPEFLTYFQNEAQLEKSRLLSDRFSAERPKGSFSTLEIQRTEQGDSAMYLCASSFGPGSGRDEQFFGPGTRLTVL.

In its sample, this clonotype was seen a few times. The chain joins TRBV6-6 to TRBJ2-7, with TRBD1 matching 8 bases. Germline lookup yields CDR1 MNHNY and CDR2 SVGAGI (reference sequence). The CDR3 spans 17 residues. V lost 4 bases to trimming and J lost 2 bases; unmatched junction nucleotides: 13. CDR3 sequence reads: CASSFPNTGGFAYEQYF. CDR3 bases: TGTGCCAGCAGTTTCCCCAATACAGGGGGGTTCGCCTACGAGCAGTACTTC.

This clonotype was observed a handful of times. The chain is built from TRBV7-9 and TRBJ2-1; 13 nucleotides agree with TRBD2. From germline, CDR1 is SEHNR and CDR2 FQNEAQ (reference sequence). V gave up 6 bases and J gave up 8 bases; unmatched junction bases: 10. The CDR3 consists of 16 residues. The DNA of the CDR3 is TGTGCCAGCAGAGACCCCACTAGCGGGAGGGCCGATGAGCAGTTCTTC. This gives the protein CASRDPTSGRADEQFF.

The rearrangement links TRBV6-5 to TRBJ1-2; TRBD1 agrees at 8 bases. The CDR3 spans 12 residues. The germline V gene encodes CDR1 MNHEY and CDR2 SVGAGI. The trim removed 6 bases at V and 9 bases at J, leaving 6 bases unmatched. CDR3 in amino acids: CASSPGQGRYTF. The CDR3 DNA sequence: TGTGCCAGCAGCCCCGGACAGGGCCGCTACACCTTC.

The CDR3 DNA follows: TGTGCCAGCAGCCTGACAGGGTGGTATGGCTACACCTTC. Protein product: CASSLTGWYGYTF. The gene calls are TRBV6-2 or TRBV6-3 and TRBJ1-2; TRBD1 aligns across 7 bases. Germline CDR1 reads MNHEY; CDR2 reads SVGEGT. The CDR3 totals 13 residues. V was pared by 6 bases and J by 5 bases, with 6 bases of the junction left unmatched.

In DNA form, the CDR3 reads TGTGCCAGCAGCGTTTCACGGCGGGGGGACTCCTACAATGAGCAGTTCTTC. Translated: CASSVSRRGDSYNEQFF. The gene calls are TRBV9 and TRBJ2-1, with TRBD2 identical over 8 bases. Germline V gene lookup returns CDR1 SGDLS and CDR2 YYNGEE. The CDR3 length is 17 residues. V gave up 2 bases and J gave up 0 bases; unmatched junction bases: 7.

This rearrangement joins TRBV27 to TRBJ1-4, with 7 nucleotides matching TRBD1. CDR3 length: 15 amino acids. The germline gives CDR1 MNHEY, CDR2 SMNVEV (reference sequence). The trim removed 4 bases at V and 8 bases at J, leaving 10 bases unmatched. The DNA for the CDR3 is TGTGCCAGCAGTTCCGACAGGGCCCTTCGCGAAAAACTGTTTTTT. Its translation is CASSSDRALREKLFF.

This clonotype was seen many times. The rearrangement links TRBV7-9 to TRBJ2-7; possibly TRBD2 for D (6 bases). This CDR3 spans 14 amino acids. Germline V gives CDR1 SEHNR, CDR2 FQNEAQ (reference sequence). Trimming stripped 3 bases from V and 3 bases from J, with 12 bases between. In DNA, the CDR3 is TGTGCCAGCAGCTTCGGAGGGGAGAGCTACGAGCAGTACTTC. It translates to CASSFGGESYEQYF.